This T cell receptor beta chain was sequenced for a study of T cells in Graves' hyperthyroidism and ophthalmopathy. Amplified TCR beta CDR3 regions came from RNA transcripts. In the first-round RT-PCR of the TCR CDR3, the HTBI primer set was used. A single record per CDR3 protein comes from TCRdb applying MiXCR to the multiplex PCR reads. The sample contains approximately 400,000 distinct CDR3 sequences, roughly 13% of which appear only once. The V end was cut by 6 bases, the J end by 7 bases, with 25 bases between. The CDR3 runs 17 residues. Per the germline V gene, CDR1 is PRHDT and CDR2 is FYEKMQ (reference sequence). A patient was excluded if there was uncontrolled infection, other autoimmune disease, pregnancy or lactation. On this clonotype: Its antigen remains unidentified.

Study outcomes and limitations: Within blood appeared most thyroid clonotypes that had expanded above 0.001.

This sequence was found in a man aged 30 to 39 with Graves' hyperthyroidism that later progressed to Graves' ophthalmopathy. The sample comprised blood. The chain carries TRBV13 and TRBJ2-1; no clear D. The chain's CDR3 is CASRPDGRSAFLNEQFF. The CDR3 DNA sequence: TGTGCCAGCAGACCAGACGGACGGTCCGCTTTTTTGAATGAGCAGTTCTTC.